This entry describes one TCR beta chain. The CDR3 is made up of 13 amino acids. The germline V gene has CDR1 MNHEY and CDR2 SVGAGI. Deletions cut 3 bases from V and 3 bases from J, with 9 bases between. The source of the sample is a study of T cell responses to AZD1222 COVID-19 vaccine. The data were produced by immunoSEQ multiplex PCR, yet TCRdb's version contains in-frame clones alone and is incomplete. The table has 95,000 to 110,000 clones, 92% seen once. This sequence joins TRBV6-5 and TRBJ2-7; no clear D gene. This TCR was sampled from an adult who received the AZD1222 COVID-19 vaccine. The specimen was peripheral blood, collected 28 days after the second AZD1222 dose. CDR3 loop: CASSYRVDYEQYF. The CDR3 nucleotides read TGTGCCAGCAGTTATCGGGTAGACTACGAGCAGTACTTC.